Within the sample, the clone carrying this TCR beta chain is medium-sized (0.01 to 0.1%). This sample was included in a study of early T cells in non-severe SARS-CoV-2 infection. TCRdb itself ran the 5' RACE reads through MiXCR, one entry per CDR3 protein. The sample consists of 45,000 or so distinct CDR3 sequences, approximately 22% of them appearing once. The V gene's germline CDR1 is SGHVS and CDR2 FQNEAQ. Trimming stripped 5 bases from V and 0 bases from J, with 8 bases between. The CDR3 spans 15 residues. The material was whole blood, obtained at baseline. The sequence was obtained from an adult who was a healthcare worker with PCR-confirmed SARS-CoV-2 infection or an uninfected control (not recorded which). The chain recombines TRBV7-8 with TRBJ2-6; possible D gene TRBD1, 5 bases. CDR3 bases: TGTGCCAGCAGCGCAGACAGCTCTGGGGCCAACGTCCTGACTTTC. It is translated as CASSADSSGANVLTF.